Below, 11 T cell receptor beta chains from the same sample are listed, as sequenced in a study of shared clonotypes between healthy human individuals. This table comes from immunoSEQ multiplex PCR, and its TCRdb copy is limited to in-frame clones, with some not included. The sample carries roughly 2.4 million clones, 90% to 97% recorded once. The sample consisted of naive CD4+ T cells sorted from blood. The subset here: CD45RA+ positively selected. All receptors come from a man in his late teens or twenties in good health.

The V call is TRBV11-2, the J call TRBJ2-2; weak D call: TRBD2 (6 bases). V lost 1 base to trimming and J lost 7 bases, with 10 bases between them. CDR1 SGHAT and CDR2 FQNNGV come from the germline V gene. The CDR3 contains 14 residues. The CDR3 spells CASSLGLDIGELFF. Here the CDR3 DNA reads TGTGCCAGCAGCTTAGGACTAGATATCGGGGAGCTGTTTTTT.

A word on this clone: The sample contains more than one DNA sequence encoding this CDR3. The chain links TRBV6-5 to TRBJ2-7, with 9 bases matching TRBD1. In germline, CDR1 is MNHEY, CDR2 SVGAGI. This CDR3 comprises 14 residues. Trimming at V came to 6 bases and at J to 1 base, leaving 4 bases not matched to a gene. CDR3 residues: CASSPDRGSYEQYF. CDR3 sequence (DNA): TGTGCCAGCAGCCCGGACAGGGGTTCCTACGAGCAGTACTTC.

This clone was detected once. The CDR3 region is CASSPGWDQPQHF. The CDR3 coding sequence is TGTGCCAGCAGCCCCGGGTGGGATCAGCCCCAGCATTTT. J is TRBJ1-5 and V is TRBV7-2; no definite D call. V was pared by 5 bases and J by 5 bases, with 10 bases between. The germline V gene encodes CDR1 SGHTA and CDR2 FQGNSA. CDR3 size: 13 residues.

This chain links TRBV14 with TRBJ2-1, with D hard to call. V was pared by 1 base and J by 10 bases, with 11 bases between. This CDR3 is built from 13 residues. Germline CDR1 reads SGHDN; CDR2 reads FVKESK. In DNA, the CDR3 is TGTGCCAGCAGCCAAGGCTGGTTCGGGGAGCAGTTCTTC. Translation: CASSQGWFGEQFF.

The chain has TRBV18 and TRBJ2-7; D call uncertain. The CDR3 has 11 residues. V was clipped by 5 bases and J by 5 bases, with 7 bases between them. CDR1 KGHSH and CDR2 LQKENI come from the germline V gene. CDR3 in DNA: TGTGCCAGCTCATTTGGCGACGAGCAGTACTTC. Translation: CASSFGDEQYF.

CDR3 nucleotide sequence: TGCGCCAGCAGCTTGGCTCTGGGAGACGTAAAGAGGGCCCAGTACTTC. It is translated as CASSLALGDVKRAQYF. The genes are TRBV5-1 and TRBJ2-5, with D possibly being TRBD2 (5 bases). The germline gives CDR1 SGHRS, CDR2 YFSETQ. CDR3 length: 16 amino acids. V was pared by 0 bases and J by 9 bases, with 21 bases between.

The chain has TRBV7-2 and TRBJ2-2; possibly TRBD2 for D (5 bases). V was trimmed by 5 bases and J by 1 base, leaving 8 bases between them. The germline gives CDR1 SGHTA, CDR2 FQGNSA. The CDR3 consists of 14 residues. The CDR3 DNA sequence: TGTGCCAGCAGCCCGGACTGGAACACCGGGGAGCTGTTTTTT. Translated, it gives CASSPDWNTGELFF. Variable domain in full (rest from reference TRBV7-2 and TRBJ2-2): GAGVSQSPSNKVTEKGKDVELRCDPISGHTALYWYRQSLGQGLEFLIYFQGNSAPDKSGLPSDRFSAERTGGSVSTLTIQRTQQEDSAVYLCASSPDWNTGELFFGEGSRLTVL.

In its sample, this clone was seen once. This chain uses TRBV27 with TRBJ2-3; TRBD2 might be the D (5 bases). CDR3 length: 15 amino acids. V was pared by 5 bases and J by 2 bases, with 14 bases between. Germline V gives CDR1 MNHEY, CDR2 SMNVEV (reference sequence). CDR3 in DNA: TGTGCCAGCAGTCCATCGGGGATAAACACAGATACGCAGTATTTT. This translates into CASSPSGINTDTQYF.

This chain joins TRBV5-1 and TRBJ1-4; D call uncertain. Trimming took 2 bases from V and 0 from J, leaving 11 bases between them. The CDR3 is made up of 16 amino acids. CDR1 and CDR2 from the germline V gene are SGHRS and YFSETQ. The CDR3 sequence: CASSLGYEATNEKLFF. In DNA form, the CDR3 reads TGCGCCAGCAGCTTAGGCTATGAGGCAACTAATGAAAAACTGTTTTTT. Supplemented by reference TRBV5-1 and TRBJ1-4, the full variable domain reads KAGVTQTPRYLIKTRGQQVTLSCSPISGHRSVSWYQQTPGQGLQFLFEYFSETQRNKGNFPGRFSGRQFSNSRSEMNVSTLELGDSALYLCASSLGYEATNEKLFFGSGTQLSVL.

This chain joins TRBV19 and TRBJ2-2, with D perhaps given as TRBD1 or TRBD2 (6 bases each). Looked up from germline, CDR1 is LNHDA and CDR2 is SQIVND (reference sequence). The CDR3 has 14 amino acids. V lost 10 bases and J lost 5, with 17 bases in between. CDR3 DNA: TGTGCCACCCGAGATAGGGGGGATACCGGGGAGCTGTTTTTT. Translated, it gives CATRDRGDTGELFF.

This chain connects TRBV7-2 to TRBJ1-6; 11 nucleotides line up with TRBD1. From germline, CDR1 is SGHTA and CDR2 FQGNSA. Trimming removed 5 bases from V and 5 bases from J; junction bases left unmatched: 11. This CDR3 comprises 18 residues. For the CDR3, the DNA is TGTGCCAGCAGCCTTCGGACAGGGGGCACCGTGGATAATTCACCCCTCCACTTT. This gives the protein CASSLRTGGTVDNSPLHF.